This T cell receptor beta chain derives from a study of blood T cell repertoires in COVID-19. Study details: Both acute and convalescent COVID-19 samples were obtained from the United States, Italy and Spain. The analysed material was cDNA or gDNA that came from T cells, B-cell-depleted T cells, or PBMCs.

The CDR3 covers 14 residues. CDR1 and CDR2 (germline): MDHEN, SYDVKM. V lost 2 bases and J lost 3, with 11 bases in between. Original analysis: By means of reference gene primer amplification, nucleated cell counts were estimated. Assay used: immunoSEQ multiplex PCR; TCRdb lists only in-frame clones, some missing. For V, J and clone size, that table is used; D and trimming come from the DNA. The sample contains around 23,000 clones, 72% of which appear only once. The sample comprised peripheral blood. This receptor was taken from an elderly woman with acute or convalescent COVID-19. The chain combines TRBV28 with TRBJ2-7; no reliable D call. This CDR3 is CASSLIVENYEQYF. Here the CDR3 DNA reads TGTGCCAGCAGTTTAATAGTCGAGAACTACGAGCAGTACTTC.